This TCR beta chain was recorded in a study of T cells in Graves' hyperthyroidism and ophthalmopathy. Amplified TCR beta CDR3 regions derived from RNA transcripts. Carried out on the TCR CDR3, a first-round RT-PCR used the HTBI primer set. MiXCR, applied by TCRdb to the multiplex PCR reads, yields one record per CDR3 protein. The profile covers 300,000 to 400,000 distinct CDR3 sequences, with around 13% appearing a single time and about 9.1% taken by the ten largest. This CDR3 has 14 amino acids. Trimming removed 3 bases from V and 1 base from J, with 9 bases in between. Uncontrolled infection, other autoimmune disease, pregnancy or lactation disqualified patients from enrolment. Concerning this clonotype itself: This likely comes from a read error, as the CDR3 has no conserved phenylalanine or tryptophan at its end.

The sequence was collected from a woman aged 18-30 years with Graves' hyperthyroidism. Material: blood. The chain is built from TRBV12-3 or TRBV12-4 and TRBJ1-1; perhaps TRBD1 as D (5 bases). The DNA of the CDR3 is TGTGCCAGCAGTTTGGGGGGGTGGAACACTGAAGCTTTCTCT. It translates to CASSLGGWNTEAFS.